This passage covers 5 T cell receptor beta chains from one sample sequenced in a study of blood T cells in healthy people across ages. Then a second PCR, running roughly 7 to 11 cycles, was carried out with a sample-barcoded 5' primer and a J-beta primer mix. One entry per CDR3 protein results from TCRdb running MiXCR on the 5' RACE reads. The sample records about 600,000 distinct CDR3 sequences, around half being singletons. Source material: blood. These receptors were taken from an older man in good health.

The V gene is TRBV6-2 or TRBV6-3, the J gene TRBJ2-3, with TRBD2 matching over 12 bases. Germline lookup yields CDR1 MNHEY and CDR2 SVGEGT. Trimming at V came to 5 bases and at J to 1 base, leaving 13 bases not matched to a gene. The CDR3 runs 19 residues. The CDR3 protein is CASSRTWLAGGLGTDTQYF. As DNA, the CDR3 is TGTGCCAGCAGTCGCACCTGGCTAGCGGGGGGGCTTGGCACAGATACGCAGTATTTT.

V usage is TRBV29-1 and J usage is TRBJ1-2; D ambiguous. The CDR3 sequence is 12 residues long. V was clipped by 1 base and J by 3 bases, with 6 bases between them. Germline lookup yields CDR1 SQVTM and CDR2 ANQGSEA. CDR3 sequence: CSVEGLDYGYTF. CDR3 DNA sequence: TGCAGCGTTGAAGGGCTGGACTATGGCTACACCTTC.

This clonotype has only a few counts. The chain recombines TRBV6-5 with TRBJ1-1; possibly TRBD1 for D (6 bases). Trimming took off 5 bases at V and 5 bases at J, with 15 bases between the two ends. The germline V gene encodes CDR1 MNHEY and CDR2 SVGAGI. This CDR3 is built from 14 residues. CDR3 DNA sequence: TGTGCCAGCAGTGACATCGACAGGACTACTGAAGCTTTCTTT. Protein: CASSDIDRTTEAFF.

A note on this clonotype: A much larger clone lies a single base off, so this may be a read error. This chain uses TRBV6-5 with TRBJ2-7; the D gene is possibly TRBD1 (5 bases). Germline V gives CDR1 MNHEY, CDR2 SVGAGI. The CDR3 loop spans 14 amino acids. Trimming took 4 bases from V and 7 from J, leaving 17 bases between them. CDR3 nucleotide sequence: TGTGCCAGCAGTTCGGCAGAACTAAGGGGTGAGCAGTACTTC. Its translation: CASSSAELRGEQYF.

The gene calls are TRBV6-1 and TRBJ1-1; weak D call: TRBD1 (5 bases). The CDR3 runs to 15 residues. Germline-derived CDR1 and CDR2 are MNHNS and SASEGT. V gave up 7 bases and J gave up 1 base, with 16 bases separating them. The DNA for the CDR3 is TGTGCCAGCATTCCGTCCCAGGGCGCGAACACTGAAGCTTTCTTT. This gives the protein CASIPSQGANTEAFF.